This T cell receptor (beta chain) appears in the sequencing data of a study of T cells in narcolepsy. Whole-study context: Healthy controls were enrolled alongside patients with narcolepsy type 1 or type 2. General observations from the study: No autoreactive T cell clone sequences appeared in some memory CD4+ repertoires. Comparing one patient's CSF and blood CD4+ clonotypes highlighted HCRT- and TRIB2-specific autoreactive clonotypes.

With regard to this clone: Its target is unknown.

The germline V gene has CDR1 SEHNR and CDR2 FQNEAQ (reference sequence). CDR3 length: 13 amino acids. Trimming shortened V by 5 bases and J by 4 bases, and 9 bases separated the two germline ends. Profiled with immunoSEQ multiplex PCR; TCRdb holds only in-frame clones, not every one. Among tens of thousands of clones, 84% were seen once, and the ten largest hold 1.3%. The chain employs TRBV7-9 and TRBJ1-5, with D uncertain. Specimen: CD45RA- memory CD4+ T cells from PBMCs. The origin of this receptor is a human donor with narcolepsy. The CDR3 sequence is CASSNQQNQPQHF. As DNA, the CDR3 is TGTGCCAGCAGCAATCAACAGAATCAGCCCCAGCATTTT.